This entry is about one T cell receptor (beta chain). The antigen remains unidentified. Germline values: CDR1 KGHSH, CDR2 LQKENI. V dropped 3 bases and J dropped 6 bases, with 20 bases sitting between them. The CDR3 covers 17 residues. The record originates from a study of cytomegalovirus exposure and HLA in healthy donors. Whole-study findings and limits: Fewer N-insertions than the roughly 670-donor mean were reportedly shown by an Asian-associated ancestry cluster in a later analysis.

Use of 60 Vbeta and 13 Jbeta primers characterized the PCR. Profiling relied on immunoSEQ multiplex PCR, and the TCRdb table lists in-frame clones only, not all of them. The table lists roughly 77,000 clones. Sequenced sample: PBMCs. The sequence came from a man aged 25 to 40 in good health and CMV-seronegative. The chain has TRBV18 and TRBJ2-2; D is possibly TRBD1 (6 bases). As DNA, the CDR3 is TGTGCCAGCTCACCGATGGACAGACCCCTCGGGGCCGGGGAGCTGTTTTTT. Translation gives CASSPMDRPLGAGELFF.